The sequence of this T cell receptor (beta chain) was determined in a study of PD-1 blockade in classical Hodgkin lymphoma. Background on the study: Patients were administered nivolumab (3 mg/kg intravenously) every 2 weeks. Overall study findings and caveats: Baseline diversity was lower in partial responders and progressors than complete responders.

Autologous stem cell transplantation was followed by relapse in every patient, and brentuximab vedotin exposure varied. Classifying best responses yielded complete response, partial response or progressive disease. About this clone itself: Its antigen is currently unknown.

CDR3 length equals 15 residues. V was pared by 7 bases and J by 0 bases, with 6 bases of the junction left unmatched. Germline V gives CDR1 MRHNA, CDR2 SNTAGT. TCRdb keeps only in-frame clones here, not all; method: immunoSEQ multiplex PCR. The table has about 97,000 clones, approximately 80% seen once. The specimen comprised peripheral blood mononuclear cells (PBMCs), sampled at baseline. The genes are TRBV6-4 and TRBJ2-7, with TRBD2 matching 10 bases. This clonotype was obtained from a human donor with classical Hodgkin lymphoma. The CDR3 spells CASTGLADSSYEQYF. CDR3 DNA: TGTGCCAGCACTGGACTAGCGGATAGCTCCTACGAGCAGTACTTC.